This T cell receptor beta chain comes out of a study of CD8+ T cells in alopecia areata (dated by TCRdb to 2017 to 2018). Regarding the complete study: In both human patients and the C3H/HeJ mouse model, the study applied high-throughput TCRbeta sequencing to look at T cell clonal expansion in alopecia areata. RNA was obtained with the PAXgene miRNA kit for fixed scalp, the miRNeasy kit for PBMCs, and the RNeasy kit for mouse skin. In humans, TCRbeta sequencing was performed on scalp tissue and on sorted CD4+ and CD8+ peripheral blood T cells from healthy controls and from patients with patchy or totalis/universalis alopecia areata. Scalp clonality was compared across normal scalp (n=4), patchy alopecia areata scalp (n=8), and alopecia totalis/universalis scalp (n=8). Amplification of TCRbeta CDR3 regions was done by immunoSEQ multiplex PCR using 35 Vbeta forward primers and 13 Jbeta reverse primers.

Including cysteine and phenylalanine, the CDR3 has 12 amino acids. The sequence is cut down to CDR3 DNA, 36 bases in frame from base 1. Relative to germline, V is 5 bases shorter and J is 8 bases shorter, with 10 bases between their ends. From the germline V gene (reference sequence), CDR1 is SEHNR and CDR2 is FQNEAQ. The paper as a whole reports these results and caveats: Compared with mice, TCR sequences shared between patients were less clear, possibly partly because of HLA diversity across the patient population. Compared with normal scalp, lesional scalp, particularly in alopecia totalis/universalis, had higher clonality and more expanded CD8+ clones, which suggests antigenic drive. Unlike mouse skin, where gammadelta T cells dominate, normal human skin contains resident alphabeta T cells that get sequenced too, which complicates analysis of the scalp TCR repertoire.

The library was built by means of the immunoSEQ multiplex PCR assay. RNA was extracted from all samples and reverse transcribed into cDNA as template for TCR sequencing. SuperScript III was used to make first-strand cDNA, primed with a 2:1 mix of oligo-dT and random hexamers. A synthetic immune receptor repertoire was used to assess amplification bias, and residual bias was removed computationally. The authors processed their data as follows. Raw reads were preprocessed to remove errors, and CDR3 was defined by IMGT conventions from the conserved cysteine to phenylalanine. To get clonality, Shannon entropy was normalized by log2 of the number of productive unique TCRs and the result was subtracted from 1. CD4 or CD8 identity of scalp clones was inferred by cross-referencing scalp TCRbeta sequences with sorted blood CD4 and CD8 repertoires. Drawn from immuneACCESS, this table holds only the in-frame rearrangements with V and J called that TCRdb kept. Clones are partly lost; checked studies trace under half to an unresolved V gene and leave the rest unexplained. Clone size and the V and J calls come from that table; the DNA yielded D and trimming. This sample gives some 160,000 clones in total; about two thirds of them show up just once. The top ten constitute 36% of the sample.

This clone appeared a few times. Its cognate antigen has yet to be identified. It has no much larger one-base neighbor in the sample; base qualities were not kept. PBMCs were separated by density centrifugation and stained for CD3, CD4 and CD8, after which CD4+ and CD8+ T cells were sorted on a FACSAria. Scalp biopsies and blood samples were provided by unaffected controls. The specimen sequenced was CD8+ T cells sorted from blood. This sequence uses TRBV7-9 and TRBJ2-1, with TRBD1 as a weak D call on 6 bases. The receptor's source is a human donor in good health. The DNA reads TGTGCCAGCAGCAATACAGGGCATGAGCAGTTCTTC. It specifies CASSNTGHEQFF.